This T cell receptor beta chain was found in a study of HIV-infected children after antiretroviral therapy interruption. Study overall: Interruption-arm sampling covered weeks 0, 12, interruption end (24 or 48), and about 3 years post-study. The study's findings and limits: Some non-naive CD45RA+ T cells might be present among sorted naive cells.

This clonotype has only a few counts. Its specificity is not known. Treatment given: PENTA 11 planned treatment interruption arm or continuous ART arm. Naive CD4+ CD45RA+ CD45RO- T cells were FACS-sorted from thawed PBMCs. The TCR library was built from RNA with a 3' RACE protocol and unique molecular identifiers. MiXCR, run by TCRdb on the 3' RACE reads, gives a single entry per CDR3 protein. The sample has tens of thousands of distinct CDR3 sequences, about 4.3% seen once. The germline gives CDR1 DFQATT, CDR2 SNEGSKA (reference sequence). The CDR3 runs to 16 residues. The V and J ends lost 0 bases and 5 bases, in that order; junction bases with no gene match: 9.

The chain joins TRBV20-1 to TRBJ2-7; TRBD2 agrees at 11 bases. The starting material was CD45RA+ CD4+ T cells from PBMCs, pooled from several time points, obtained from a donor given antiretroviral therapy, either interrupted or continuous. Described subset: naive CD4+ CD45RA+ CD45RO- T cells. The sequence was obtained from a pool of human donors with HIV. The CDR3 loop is CSARDYTSGGRNEQYF. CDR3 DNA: TGCAGTGCTAGAGATTACACTAGCGGGGGCCGGAACGAGCAGTACTTC.